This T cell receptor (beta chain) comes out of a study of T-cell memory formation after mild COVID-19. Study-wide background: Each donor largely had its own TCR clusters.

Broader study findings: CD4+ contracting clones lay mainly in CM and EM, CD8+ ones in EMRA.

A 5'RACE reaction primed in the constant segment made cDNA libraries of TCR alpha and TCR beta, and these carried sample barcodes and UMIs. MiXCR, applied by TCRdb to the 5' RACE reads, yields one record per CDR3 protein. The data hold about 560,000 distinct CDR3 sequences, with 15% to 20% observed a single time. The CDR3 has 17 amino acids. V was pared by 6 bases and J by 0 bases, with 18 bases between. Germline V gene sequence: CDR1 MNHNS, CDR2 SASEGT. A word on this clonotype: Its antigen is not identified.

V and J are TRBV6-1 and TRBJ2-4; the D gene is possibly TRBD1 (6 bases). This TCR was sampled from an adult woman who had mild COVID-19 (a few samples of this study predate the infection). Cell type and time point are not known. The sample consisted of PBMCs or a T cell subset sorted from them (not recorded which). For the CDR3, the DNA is TGTGCCAGCAGCGATTACAGGGCCCCCCTAGCCAAAAACATTCAGTACTTC. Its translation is CASSDYRAPLAKNIQYF.